Each of the 7 T cell receptor beta chains below was sequenced from the same sample in a study of cytomegalovirus exposure and HLA in healthy donors. The PCR had 60 Vbeta and 13 Jbeta primers. Profiled with immunoSEQ multiplex PCR; TCRdb holds only in-frame clones, not every one. Of 100,000 or so clones in the sample, about 80% were seen once. Sequences were obtained from PBMCs. These TCRs come from a female donor in good health and CMV-seropositive.

The chain recombines TRBV6-4 with TRBJ1-1; unclear D gene. The CDR3 totals 13 residues. Germline V gives CDR1 MRHNA, CDR2 SNTAGT. The V end was cut by 3 bases, the J end by 2 bases, with 7 bases between. CDR3 DNA: TGTGCCAGCAGTGAACAGCTAAACACTGAAGCTTTCTTT. It yields the protein CASSEQLNTEAFF.

The CDR3 DNA is TGTGCCAGCAGCTCACAGGGGTTGACTAATGAAAAACTGTTTTTT. It yields the protein CASSSQGLTNEKLFF. The chain recombines TRBV2 with TRBJ1-4; TRBD1 matches 7 bases. The CDR3 contains 15 residues. With V trimmed by 6 bases and J by 2 bases, 6 bases remained unmatched. Germline CDR1 SNHLY, CDR2 FYNNEI.

V and J are TRBV11-2 and TRBJ1-3, with D possibly matching TRBD1 (5 bases). CDR1 and CDR2 from the germline V gene are SGHAT and FQNNGV. Trimming stripped 3 bases from V and 1 base from J, with 19 bases between. The CDR3 runs to 18 residues. The CDR3 protein is CASSFISGRVVSGNTIYF. DNA for the CDR3: TGTGCCAGCAGCTTCATCTCGGGCAGGGTGGTTTCTGGAAACACCATATATTTT. Variable domain in full (rest from reference TRBV11-2 and TRBJ1-3): EAGVAQSPRYKIIEKRQSVAFWCNPISGHATLYWYQQILGQGPKLLIQFQNNGVVDDSQLPKDRFSAERLKGVDSTLKIQPAKLEDSAVYLCASSFISGRVVSGNTIYFGEGSWLTVV.

The chain links TRBV10-2 to TRBJ2-2; TRBD2 matches at 9 bases. Germline assignment: CDR1 WSHSY and CDR2 SAAADI. This CDR3 region has 16 residues. V gave up 5 bases and J gave up 1 base; unmatched junction bases: 5. CDR3 protein: CASSSGGTQNTGELFF. The CDR3 DNA follows: TGCGCCAGCAGTAGCGGGGGGACGCAGAACACCGGGGAGCTGTTTTTT.

The chain recombines TRBV18 with TRBJ1-3; D not certain. Between the trimmed V and J ends, which lost 5 bases and 0 bases, there was a span of 14 bases. This CDR3 is built from 16 residues. Germline V gene sequence: CDR1 KGHSH, CDR2 LQKENI. The CDR3 DNA reads TGTGCCAGCTCAGTCGGACTGCAAAGCTCTGGAAACACCATATATTTT. Translated: CASSVGLQSSGNTIYF. Based on the CDR3 plus reference TRBV18 and TRBJ1-3, the full variable domain is NAGVMQNPRHLVRRRGQEARLRCSPMKGHSHVYWYRQLPEEGLKFMVYLQKENIIDESGMPKERFSAEFPKEGPSILRIQQVVRGDSAAYFCASSVGLQSSGNTIYFGEGSWLTVV.

This clone is a singleton in its sample. This chain links TRBV19 with TRBJ1-6; D uncertain. Germline loops: CDR1 LNHDA, CDR2 SQIVND (reference sequence). V was cut by 1 base and J by 6 bases, with 7 bases left in between. The CDR3 runs 14 residues. The CDR3 here is CASSIAGSNSPLHF. CDR3 bases: TGTGCCAGTAGTATAGCTGGCAGTAATTCACCCCTCCACTTT.

The V gene is TRBV6-1, the J gene TRBJ2-6; TRBD2 matches at 7 bases. In germline, CDR1 is MNHNS, CDR2 SASEGT. CDR3 length: 15 amino acids. The junction had 3 bases not matched to a gene; V was cut back by 7 bases and J by 0 bases. The DNA for the CDR3 is TGTGCCAGCACCCGCGGGGGCTCTGGGGCCAACGTCCTGACTTTC. It codes for CASTRGGSGANVLTF.